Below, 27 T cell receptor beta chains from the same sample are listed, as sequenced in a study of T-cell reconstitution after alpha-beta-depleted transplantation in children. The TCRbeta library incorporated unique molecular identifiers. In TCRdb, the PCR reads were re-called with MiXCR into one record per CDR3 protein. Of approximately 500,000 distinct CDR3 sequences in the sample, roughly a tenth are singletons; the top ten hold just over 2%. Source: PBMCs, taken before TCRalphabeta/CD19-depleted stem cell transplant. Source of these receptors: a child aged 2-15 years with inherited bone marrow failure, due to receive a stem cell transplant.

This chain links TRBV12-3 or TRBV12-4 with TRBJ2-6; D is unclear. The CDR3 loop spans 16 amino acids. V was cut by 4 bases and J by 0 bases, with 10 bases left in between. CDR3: CASSSPHPSGANVLTF. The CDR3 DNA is TGTGCCAGCAGTTCCCCTCACCCCTCTGGGGCCAACGTCCTGACTTTC.

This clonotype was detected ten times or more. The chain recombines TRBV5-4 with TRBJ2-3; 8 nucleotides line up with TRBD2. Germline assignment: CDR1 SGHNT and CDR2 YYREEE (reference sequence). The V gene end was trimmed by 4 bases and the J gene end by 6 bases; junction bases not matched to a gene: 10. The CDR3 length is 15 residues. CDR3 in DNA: TGTGCCAGCAGCCCCGGGACTAGTGGGATTGATACGCAGTATTTT. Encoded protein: CASSPGTSGIDTQYF. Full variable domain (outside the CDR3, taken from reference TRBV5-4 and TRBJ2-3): ETGVTQSPTHLIKTRGQQVTLRCSSQSGHNTVSWYQQALGQGPQFIFQYYREEENGRGNFPPRFSGLQFPNYSSELNVNALELDDSALYLCASSPGTSGIDTQYFGPGTRLTVL.

The CDR3 spells CASSWSQGEAFF. The CDR3 DNA is TGCGCCAGCAGCTGGAGTCAGGGCGAAGCTTTCTTT. This sequence joins TRBV4-3 and TRBJ1-1, with D perhaps matching TRBD1 (5 bases). The length of the CDR3 is 12 residues. CDR1 and CDR2 from the germline V gene are LGHNA and YSLEER. Trimming took 5 bases from V and 8 from J, leaving 12 bases between them.

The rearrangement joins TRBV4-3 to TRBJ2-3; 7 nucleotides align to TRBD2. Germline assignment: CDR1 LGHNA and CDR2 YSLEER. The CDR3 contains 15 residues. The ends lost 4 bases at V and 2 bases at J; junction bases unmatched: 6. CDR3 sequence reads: CASSPNRDYTDTQYF. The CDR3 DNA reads TGCGCCAGCAGCCCGAATCGGGACTACACAGATACGCAGTATTTT.

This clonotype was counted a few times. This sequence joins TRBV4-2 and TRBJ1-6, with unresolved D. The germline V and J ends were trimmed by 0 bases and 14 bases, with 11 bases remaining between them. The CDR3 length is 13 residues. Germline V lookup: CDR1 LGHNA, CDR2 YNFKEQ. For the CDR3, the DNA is TGTGCCAGCAGCCAAGATGCCCGGGGATCCCTCCACTTT. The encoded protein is CASSQDARGSLHF.

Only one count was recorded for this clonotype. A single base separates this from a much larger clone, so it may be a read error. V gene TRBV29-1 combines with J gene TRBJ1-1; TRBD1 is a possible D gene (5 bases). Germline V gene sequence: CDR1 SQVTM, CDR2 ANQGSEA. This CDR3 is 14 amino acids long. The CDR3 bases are TGCGGCGCGAATGGGGGGTGGGTGAACACTGAAGCTTTCTTT. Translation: CGANGGWVNTEAFF.

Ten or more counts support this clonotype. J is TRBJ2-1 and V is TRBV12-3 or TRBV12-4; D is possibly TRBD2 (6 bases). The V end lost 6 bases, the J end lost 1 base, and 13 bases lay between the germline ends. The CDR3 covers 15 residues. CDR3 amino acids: CASSPDGGSYNEQFF. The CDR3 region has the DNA TGTGCCAGCAGCCCCGATGGGGGGTCCTACAATGAGCAGTTCTTC.

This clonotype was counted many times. The CDR3 DNA sequence: TGTGCCAGCAGGAAAGGGTCAGATACGCAGTATTTT. It is translated as CASRKGSDTQYF. V is TRBV7-2 and J is TRBJ2-3; D remains ambiguous. CDR3 size: 12 residues. Germline V gene sequence: CDR1 SGHTA, CDR2 FQGNSA. Trimming cost V 6 bases and J 4 bases, with 8 bases left between them.

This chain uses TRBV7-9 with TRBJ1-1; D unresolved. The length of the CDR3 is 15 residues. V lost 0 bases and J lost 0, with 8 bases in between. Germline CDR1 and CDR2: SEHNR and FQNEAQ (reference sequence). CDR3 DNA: TGTGCCAGCAGCTTAGCAGAGGGAGTGAACACTGAAGCTTTCTTT. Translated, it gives CASSLAEGVNTEAFF.

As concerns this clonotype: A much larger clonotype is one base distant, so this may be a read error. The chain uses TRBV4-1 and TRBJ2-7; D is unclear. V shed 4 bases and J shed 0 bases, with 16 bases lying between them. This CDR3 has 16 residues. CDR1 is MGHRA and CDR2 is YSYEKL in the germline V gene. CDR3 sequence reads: CASSLSSDTSSYEQYF. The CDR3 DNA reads TGCGCCAGCAGCCTATCCAGTGACACGAGCTCCTACGAGCAGTACTTC.

The CDR3 reads CASSQDVLGAGETQYF. The CDR3 nucleotides are TGCGCCAGCAGCCAGGACGTTCTTGGAGCGGGGGAGACCCAGTACTTC. The chain recombines TRBV4-3 with TRBJ2-5; 7 bases align to TRBD2. Unmatched junction bases numbered 12, after V lost 3 bases and J lost 5 bases. CDR1 and CDR2 from the germline V gene are LGHNA and YSLEER. The CDR3 spans 16 residues.

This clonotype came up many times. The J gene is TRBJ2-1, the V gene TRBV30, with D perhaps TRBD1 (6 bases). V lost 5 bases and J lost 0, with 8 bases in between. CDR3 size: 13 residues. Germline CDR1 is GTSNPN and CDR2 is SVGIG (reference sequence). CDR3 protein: CAWGQFSYNEQFF. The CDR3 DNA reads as TGTGCCTGGGGACAGTTCTCCTACAATGAGCAGTTCTTC.

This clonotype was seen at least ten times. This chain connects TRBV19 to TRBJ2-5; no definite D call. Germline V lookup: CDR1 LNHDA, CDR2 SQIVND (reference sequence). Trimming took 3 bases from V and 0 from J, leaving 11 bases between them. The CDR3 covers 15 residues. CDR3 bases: TGTGCCAGTAGTATCGCCAGTTCCTACCAAGAGACCCAGTACTTC. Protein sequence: CASSIASSYQETQYF.

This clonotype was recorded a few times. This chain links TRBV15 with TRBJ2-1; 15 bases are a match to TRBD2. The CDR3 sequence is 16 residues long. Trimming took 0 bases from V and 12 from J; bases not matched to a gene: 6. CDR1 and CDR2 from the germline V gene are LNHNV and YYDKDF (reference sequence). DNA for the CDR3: TGTGCCACCAGCAGAGATAGGACTAGCGGGAGGGGTCCGCAGTTCTTC. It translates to CATSRDRTSGRGPQFF. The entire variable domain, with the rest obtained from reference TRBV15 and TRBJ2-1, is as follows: DAMVIQNPRYQVTQFGKPVTLSCSQTLNHNVMYWYQQKSSQAPKLLFHYYDKDFNNEADTPDNFQSRRPNTSFCFLDIRSPGLGDTAMYLCATSRDRTSGRGPQFFGPGTRLTVL.

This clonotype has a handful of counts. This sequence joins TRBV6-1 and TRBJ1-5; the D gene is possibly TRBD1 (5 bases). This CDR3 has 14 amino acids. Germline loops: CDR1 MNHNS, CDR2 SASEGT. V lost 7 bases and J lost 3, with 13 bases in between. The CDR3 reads CASTGREPNQPQHF. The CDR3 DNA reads TGTGCCAGCACGGGCAGGGAACCCAATCAGCCCCAGCATTTT.

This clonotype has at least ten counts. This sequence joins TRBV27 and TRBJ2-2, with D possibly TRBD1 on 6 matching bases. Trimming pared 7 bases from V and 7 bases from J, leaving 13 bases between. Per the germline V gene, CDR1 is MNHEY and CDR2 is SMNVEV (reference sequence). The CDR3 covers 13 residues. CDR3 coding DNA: TGTGCCAGCAAAAAGCAGGGGAACGGGGAGCTGTTTTTT. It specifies CASKKQGNGELFF.

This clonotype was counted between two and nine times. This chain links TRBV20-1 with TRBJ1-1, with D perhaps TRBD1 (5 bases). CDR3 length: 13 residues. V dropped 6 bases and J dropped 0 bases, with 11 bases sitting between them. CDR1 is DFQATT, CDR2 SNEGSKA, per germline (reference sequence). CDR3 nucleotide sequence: TGCAGTGCAGGGGCCACTATGAACACTGAAGCTTTCTTT. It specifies CSAGATMNTEAFF.

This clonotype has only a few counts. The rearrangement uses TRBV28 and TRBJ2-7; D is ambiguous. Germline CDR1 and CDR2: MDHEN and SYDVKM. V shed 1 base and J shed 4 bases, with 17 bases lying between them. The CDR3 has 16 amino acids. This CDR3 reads CASSLLIARMGYEQYF. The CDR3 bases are TGTGCCAGCAGTTTATTGATAGCAAGGATGGGATACGAGCAGTACTTC.

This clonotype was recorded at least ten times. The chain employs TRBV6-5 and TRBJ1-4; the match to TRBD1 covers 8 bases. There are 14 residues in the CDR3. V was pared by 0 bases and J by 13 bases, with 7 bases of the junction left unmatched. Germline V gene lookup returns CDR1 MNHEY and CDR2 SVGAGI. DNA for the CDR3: TGTGCCAGCAGTTACTCCTCCCGGGACAGGCGACTGTTTTTT. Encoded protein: CASSYSSRDRRLFF.

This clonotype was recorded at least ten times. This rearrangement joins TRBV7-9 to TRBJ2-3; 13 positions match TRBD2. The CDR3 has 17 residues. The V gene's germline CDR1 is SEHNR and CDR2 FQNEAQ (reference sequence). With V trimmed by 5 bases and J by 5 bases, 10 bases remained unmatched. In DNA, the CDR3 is TGTGCCAGCAGCCAAGTTGGGACTAGCGGGGCCCTAGATACGCAGTATTTT. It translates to CASSQVGTSGALDTQYF.

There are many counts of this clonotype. CDR3 coding DNA: TGTGCCAGCAGTTTCGGCAGGGAAGGAGTTGGCTACACCTTC. Encoded protein: CASSFGREGVGYTF. The chain is built from TRBV12-3 or TRBV12-4 and TRBJ1-2; possibly TRBD1 for D (5 bases). The CDR3 is 14 residues long. V was pared by 3 bases and J by 7 bases, with 15 bases between.

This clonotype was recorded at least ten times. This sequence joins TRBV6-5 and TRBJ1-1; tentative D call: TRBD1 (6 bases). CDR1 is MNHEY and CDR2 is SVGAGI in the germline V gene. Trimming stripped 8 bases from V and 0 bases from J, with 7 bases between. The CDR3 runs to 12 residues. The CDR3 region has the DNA TGTGCCAGCCGACAGGTGAACACTGAAGCTTTCTTT. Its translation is CASRQVNTEAFF.

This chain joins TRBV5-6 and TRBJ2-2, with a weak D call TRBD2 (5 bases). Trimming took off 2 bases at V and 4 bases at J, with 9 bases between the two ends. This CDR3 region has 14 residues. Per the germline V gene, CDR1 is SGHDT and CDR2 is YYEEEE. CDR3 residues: CASSFGVLTGELFF. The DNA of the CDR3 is TGTGCCAGCAGCTTCGGGGTCCTCACCGGGGAGCTGTTTTTT.

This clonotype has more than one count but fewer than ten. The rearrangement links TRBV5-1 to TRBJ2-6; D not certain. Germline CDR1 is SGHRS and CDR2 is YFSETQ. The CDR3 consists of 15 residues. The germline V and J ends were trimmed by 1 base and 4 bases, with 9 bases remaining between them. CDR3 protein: CASSLLDRGANVLTF. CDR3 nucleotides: TGCGCCAGCAGCTTGCTAGATAGAGGGGCCAACGTCCTGACTTTC.

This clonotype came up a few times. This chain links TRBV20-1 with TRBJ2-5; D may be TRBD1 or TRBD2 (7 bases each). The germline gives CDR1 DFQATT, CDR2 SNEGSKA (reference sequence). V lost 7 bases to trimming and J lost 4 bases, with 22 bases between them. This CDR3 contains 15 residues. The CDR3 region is CSVYRGGSVVETQYF. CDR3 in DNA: TGCAGTGTCTACAGGGGCGGGAGCGTGGTAGAGACCCAGTACTTC.

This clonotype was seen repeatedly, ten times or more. In DNA, the CDR3 is TGTGCCAGCAGTCGGCTAGCGGGAGGGGAGGATGAGCAGTTCTTC. Encoded protein: CASSRLAGGEDEQFF. The V and J genes are TRBV12-3 or TRBV12-4 and TRBJ2-1; TRBD2 aligns across 12 bases. V trimming: 5 bases; J trimming: 8 bases; junction bases outside the gene matches: 7. The CDR3 spans 15 residues.

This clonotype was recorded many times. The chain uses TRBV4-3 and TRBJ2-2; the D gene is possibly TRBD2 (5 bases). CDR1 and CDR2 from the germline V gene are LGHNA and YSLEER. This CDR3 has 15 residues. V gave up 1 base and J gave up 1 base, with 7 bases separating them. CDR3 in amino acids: CASSQGTLNTGELFF. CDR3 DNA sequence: TGCGCCAGCAGCCAAGGGACTCTGAACACCGGGGAGCTGTTTTTT.